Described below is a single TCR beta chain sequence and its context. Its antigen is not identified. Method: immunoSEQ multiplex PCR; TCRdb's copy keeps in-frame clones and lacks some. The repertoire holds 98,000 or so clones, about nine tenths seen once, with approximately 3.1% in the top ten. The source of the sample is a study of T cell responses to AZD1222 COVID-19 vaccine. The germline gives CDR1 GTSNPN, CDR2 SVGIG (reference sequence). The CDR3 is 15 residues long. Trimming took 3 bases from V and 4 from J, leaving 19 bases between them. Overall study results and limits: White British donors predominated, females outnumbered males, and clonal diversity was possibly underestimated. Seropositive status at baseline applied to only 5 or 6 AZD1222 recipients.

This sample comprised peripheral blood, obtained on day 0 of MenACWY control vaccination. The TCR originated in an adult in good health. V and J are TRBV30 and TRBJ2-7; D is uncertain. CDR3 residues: CAWSDDGAPRYEQYF. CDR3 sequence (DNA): TGTGCCTGGAGCGACGACGGAGCCCCCCGATACGAGCAGTACTTC.